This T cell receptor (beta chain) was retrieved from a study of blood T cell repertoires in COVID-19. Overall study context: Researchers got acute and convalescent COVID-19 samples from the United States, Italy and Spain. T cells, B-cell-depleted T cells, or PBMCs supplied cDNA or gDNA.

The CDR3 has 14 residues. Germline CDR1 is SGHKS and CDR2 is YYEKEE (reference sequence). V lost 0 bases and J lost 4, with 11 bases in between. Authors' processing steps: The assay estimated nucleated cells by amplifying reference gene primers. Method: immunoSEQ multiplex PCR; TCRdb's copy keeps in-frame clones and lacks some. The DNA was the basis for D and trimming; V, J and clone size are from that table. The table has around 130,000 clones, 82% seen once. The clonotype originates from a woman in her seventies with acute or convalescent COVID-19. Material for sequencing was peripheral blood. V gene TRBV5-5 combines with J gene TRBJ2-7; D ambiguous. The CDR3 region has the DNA TGTGCCAGCAGCTTGGGTTTAGCCATTTACGAGCAGTACTTC. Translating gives CASSLGLAIYEQYF. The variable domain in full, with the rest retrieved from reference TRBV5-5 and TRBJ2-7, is DAGVTQSPTHLIKTRGQQVTLRCSPISGHKSVSWYQQVLGQGPQFIFQYYEKEERGRGNFPDRFSARQFPNYSSELNVNALLLGDSALYLCASSLGLAIYEQYFGPGTRLTVT.